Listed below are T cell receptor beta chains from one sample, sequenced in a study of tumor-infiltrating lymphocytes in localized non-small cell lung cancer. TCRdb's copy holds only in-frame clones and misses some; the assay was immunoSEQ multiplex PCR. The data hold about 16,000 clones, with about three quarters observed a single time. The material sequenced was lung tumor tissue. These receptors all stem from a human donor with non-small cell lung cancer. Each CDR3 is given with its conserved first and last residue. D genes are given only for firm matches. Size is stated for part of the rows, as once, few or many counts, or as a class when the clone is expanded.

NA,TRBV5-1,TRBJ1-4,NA,TGCGCCAGCAGCTTGACTCCAGCTAATGAAAAACTGTTTTTT,CASSLTPANEKLFF
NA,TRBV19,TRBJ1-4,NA,TGTGCCAGTACCGATTTAGGAGGCCCAACTAATGAAAAACTGTTTTTT,CASTDLGGPTNEKLFF
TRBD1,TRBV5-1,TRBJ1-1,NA,TGCGCCAGCAGCAAACAGGGGACCAAGAACACTGAAGCTTTCTTT,CASSKQGTKNTEAFF
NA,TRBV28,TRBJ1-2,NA,TGTGCCAGCAGCCTAGTGGGGGCGGACGGGAACTATGGCTACACCTTC,CASSLVGADGNYGYTF
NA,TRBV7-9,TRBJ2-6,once,TGTGCCAGCAGTGGCTCTGGGGCCAACGTCCTGACTTTC,CASSGSGANVLTF
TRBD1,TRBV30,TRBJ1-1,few,TGTGCCTGGAGTTCAGGACAGGGGGCGCAGGGTGAAGCTTTCTTT,CAWSSGQGAQGEAFF
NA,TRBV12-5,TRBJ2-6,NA,TGTGCTAGTGGTTTGACAGGTAGTGGGGCCAACGTCCTGACTTTC,CASGLTGSGANVLTF
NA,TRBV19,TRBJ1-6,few,TGTGCCAGTAGTTCCAACCGGGACTGGGATAATTCACCCCTCCACTTT,CASSSNRDWDNSPLHF
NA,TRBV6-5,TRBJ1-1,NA,TGTGCCAGCAACAAAAACACTGAAGCTTTCTTT,CASNKNTEAFF
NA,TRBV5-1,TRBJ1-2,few,TGCGCCAGCAGCTTGGCCGGCGGGGAGGGCTATGGCTACACCTTC,CASSLAGGEGYGYTF
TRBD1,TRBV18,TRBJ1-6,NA,TGTGCCAGCTCACCCCGACAGGGAGAAGGCTCACCCCTCCACTTT,CASSPRQGEGSPLHF
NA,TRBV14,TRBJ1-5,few,TGTGCCAGCAGCCAAGATCAGCATCAGCCCCAGCATTTT,CASSQDQHQPQHF
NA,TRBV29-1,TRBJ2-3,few,TGCAGCGTTGGAGTTTTTGGGTCGGCCACAGATACGCAGTATTTT,CSVGVFGSATDTQYF
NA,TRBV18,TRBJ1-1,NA,TGTGCCAGCTCACCACTATATTTGACCACTGAAGCTTTCTTT,CASSPLYLTTEAFF
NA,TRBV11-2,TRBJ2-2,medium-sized,TGTGCCAGCAGCATAAGTATAACCGGGGAGCTGTTTTTT,CASSISITGELFF